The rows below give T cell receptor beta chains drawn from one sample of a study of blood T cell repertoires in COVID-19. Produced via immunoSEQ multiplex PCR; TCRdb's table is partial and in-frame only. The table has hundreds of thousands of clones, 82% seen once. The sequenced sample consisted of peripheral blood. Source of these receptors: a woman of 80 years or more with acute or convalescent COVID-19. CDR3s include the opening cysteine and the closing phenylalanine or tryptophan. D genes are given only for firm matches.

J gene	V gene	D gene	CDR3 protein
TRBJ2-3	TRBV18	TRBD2	CASSLAGGRTTDTQYF
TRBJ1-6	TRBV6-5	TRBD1	CASSYSSTGGISPLHF
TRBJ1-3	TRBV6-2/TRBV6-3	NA	CASSSTGSAGNTIYF
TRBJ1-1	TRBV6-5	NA	CASSYRQTNTEAFF
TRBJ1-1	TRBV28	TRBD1	CASSIPGQGADTEAFF
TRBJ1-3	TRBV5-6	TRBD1	CASSALTGAGNTIYF
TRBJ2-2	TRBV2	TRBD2	CASSSGGNTGELFF
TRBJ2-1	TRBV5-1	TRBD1	CASSLGQGAYNEQFF
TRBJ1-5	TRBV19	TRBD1	CASSRNRGEYGNQPQHF
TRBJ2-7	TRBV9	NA	CASSVGAEPTYEQYF
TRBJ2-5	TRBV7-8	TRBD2	CASSLGRGAQETQYF
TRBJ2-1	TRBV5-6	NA	CASSLDRDRFYNEQFF
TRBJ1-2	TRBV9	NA	CASSVEGRVYGYTF
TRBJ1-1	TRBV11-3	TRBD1	CASSPRDRATEAFF
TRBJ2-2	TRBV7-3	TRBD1	CASSPSTRTGGTGELFF
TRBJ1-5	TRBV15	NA	CATSRGHGLNQPQHF
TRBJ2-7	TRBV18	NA	CASSPGLTYEQYF
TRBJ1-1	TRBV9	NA	CASSPSGLGVMNTEAFF
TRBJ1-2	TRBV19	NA	CASSPGGLGYTF
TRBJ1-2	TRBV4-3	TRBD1	CASSQENRGYYGYTF
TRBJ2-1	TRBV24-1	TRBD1	CATSDTGTVGNEQFF
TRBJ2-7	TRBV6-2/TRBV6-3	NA	CASSPNYEQYF
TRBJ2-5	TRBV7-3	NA	CASSFSGGGETQYF
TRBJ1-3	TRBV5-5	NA	CASSLTAGTGNTIYF
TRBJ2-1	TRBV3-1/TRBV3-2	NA	CASSQEATGNEQFF
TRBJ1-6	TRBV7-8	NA	CASSWGGGDNSPLHF
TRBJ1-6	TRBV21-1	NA	CASSPRATHSPLHF
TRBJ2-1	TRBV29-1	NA	CSVVYFEGYNEQFF
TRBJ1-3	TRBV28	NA	CASSLWSRAGNTIYF
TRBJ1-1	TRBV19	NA	CASSIVGGLNTEAFF
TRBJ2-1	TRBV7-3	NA	CASSTYRGTSYNEQFF
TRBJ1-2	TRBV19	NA	CASTIQGINYGYTF
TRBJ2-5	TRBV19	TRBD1	CASSIRGRRETQYF
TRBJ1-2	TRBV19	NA	CASKAQGTGSYGYTF
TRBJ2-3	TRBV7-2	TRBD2	CASSTRLASPDTQYF
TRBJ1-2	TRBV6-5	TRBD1	CASSSSWTGHGYTF
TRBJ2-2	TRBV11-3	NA	CASSLAGNTGELFF
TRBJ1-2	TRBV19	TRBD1	CASSTGTANTYGYTF
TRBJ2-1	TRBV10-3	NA	CAIRDYRAHQFF
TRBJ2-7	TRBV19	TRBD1	CASSTGQGEVRQGQYF
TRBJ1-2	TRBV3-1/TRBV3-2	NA	CASSQRAADYGYTF
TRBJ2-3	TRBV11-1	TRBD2	CASSWSAGGSTDTQYF
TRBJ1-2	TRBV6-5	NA	CASRAGLDYGYTF
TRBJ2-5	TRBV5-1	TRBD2	CASSSYPSGGETQYF
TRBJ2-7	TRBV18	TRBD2	CASSPGSGAREQYF
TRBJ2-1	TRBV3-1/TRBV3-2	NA	CASSQAGIVNEQFF
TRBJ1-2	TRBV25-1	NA	CASTRTGVSANYGYTF
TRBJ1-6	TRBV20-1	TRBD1	CSASIFQGARSYNSPLHF
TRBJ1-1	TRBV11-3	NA	CASSLGRNTEAFF
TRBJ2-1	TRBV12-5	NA	CASGLYPGLYNEQFF
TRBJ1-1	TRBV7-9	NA	CASSFEPGTEAFF
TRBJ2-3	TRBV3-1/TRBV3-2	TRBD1	CASSRGQGYTDTQYF
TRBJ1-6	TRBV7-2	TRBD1	CASSGGQGPRSPLHF
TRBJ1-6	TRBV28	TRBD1	CASSSPGQEPNSPLHF
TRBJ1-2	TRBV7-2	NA	CASSLRLTDIYGYTF
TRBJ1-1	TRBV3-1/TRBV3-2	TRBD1	CASSARRGRVNTEAFF
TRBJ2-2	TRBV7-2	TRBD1	CASSAPTGFPTGELFF